Given below is one T cell receptor (beta chain) in context. The antigen is unknown. Via CD45RO/CCR7/CD25/CD127/CD95/CD27, cells of the CD4+ naive, central memory, regulatory and stem cell-like memory subsets were sorted. This sample stems from a study of beta chain features in type 1 diabetes. Study findings and constraints: Patients with Type 1 diabetes showed moderately but significantly shorter TCRB CDR3s in all four CD4+ subsets. The study notes PCR might favor shorter templates equally in patients and controls.

The CDR3 covers 13 residues. V was pared by 6 bases and J by 5 bases, with 14 bases between. Germline V CDR1 and CDR2: KGHSH, LQKENI. The whole isolated RNA underwent reverse transcription, so sequencing captured expressed TCRB transcripts. Naive, central memory and regulatory T cell samples yielded around 3.3 million reads on average. The table came from immunoSEQ multiplex PCR; TCRdb's copy has only in-frame clones and leaves some out. The table includes about 900,000 clones, roughly 16% detected once. The receptor was isolated from a woman aged 18-29 years in good health. Sequenced: naive CD4+ T cells from blood. This chain connects TRBV18 to TRBJ2-7; D assignment may be TRBD1 or TRBD2 (6 bases each). The CDR3 protein is CASSQRRGNEQYF. In DNA, the CDR3 is TGTGCCAGCTCGCAAAGGAGGGGGAACGAGCAGTACTTC.